This T cell receptor (beta chain) was found in a study of T cell changes during pregnancy in multiple sclerosis. The V gene end was trimmed by 6 bases and the J gene end by 1 base; junction bases not matched to a gene: 6. The V gene's germline CDR1 is MNHNS and CDR2 SASEGT. The CDR3 spans 14 residues. Libraries were prepared by immunoSEQ multiplex PCR; TCRdb keeps only in-frame clonotypes and omits some of them. The sample contains tens of thousands of clones, 92% of which appear only once. The sequencing used peripheral blood, collected after pregnancy. The receptor comes from a female donor with multiple sclerosis, enrolled in a pregnancy study. V and J are TRBV6-1 and TRBJ2-7, with 7 positions matching TRBD1. CDR3 in amino acids: CASRRDRDSYEQYF. In DNA form, the CDR3 reads TGTGCCAGCAGGAGGGACAGAGATTCCTACGAGCAGTACTTC.